This TCR beta chain was captured in a study of PD-L1 blockade in urothelial cancer. Assay used: immunoSEQ multiplex PCR; TCRdb lists only in-frame clones, some missing. The data show about 130,000 clones, about 82% seen once. The CDR3 totals 14 residues. Trimming cost V 4 bases and J 4 bases, with 13 bases left between them. Germline CDR1 ENHRY, CDR2 SYGVKD. Time point specified: peripheral blood 6 weeks after treatment start. The source is a man aged 50 to 59 with urothelial cancer. Sequences were derived from PBMCs, sampled around atezolizumab (anti-PD-L1) treatment. The chain employs TRBV10-3 and TRBJ1-1, with unresolved D. The CDR3 here is CAISVSGDVTEAFF. For the CDR3, the DNA is TGTGCCATCAGTGTAAGCGGGGATGTCACTGAAGCTTTCTTT.